This is a list of T cell receptor beta chains from one sample in a study of Graves' ophthalmopathy and Graves' hyperthyroidism. TCRdb re-derived calls from the multiplex PCR reads in MiXCR, one entry per CDR3 protein. The repertoire holds 360,000 or so distinct CDR3 sequences, with approximately 20% as singletons. The sequenced material came from peripheral blood. Every receptor here comes from a woman aged 18-29 years with Graves' ophthalmopathy. Each CDR3 is given without its conserved first and last residue. Fields, in order: J gene, D gene, V gene, CDR3 protein. The D gene is left open where the match is weak.

>TRBJ2-5|TRBD2|TRBV20-1
SARDLTSGGGGTQY
>TRBJ1-1|TRBD1|TRBV10-3
ASSELTGEVPEAF
>TRBJ1-5|.|TRBV12-3/TRBV12-4
ASSRGLSNQPQH
>TRBJ2-7|.|TRBV6-1
ASSDGYLASRGEQY
>TRBJ1-5|.|TRBV24-1
ATSGFGGNQPQH
>TRBJ2-5|.|TRBV6-1
ASSDVQETQY
>TRBJ1-1|TRBD1|TRBV30
AWSGGGRVGTEAF
>TRBJ2-5|.|TRBV6-1
ASGNTQETQY
>TRBJ2-7|TRBD2|TRBV6-1
ASSEEISGVYEQY
>TRBJ2-7|.|TRBV19
ASSIDQGPYEQY
>TRBJ2-7|TRBD2|TRBV6-2/TRBV6-3
ASTGAAAGIYEQY
>TRBJ1-1|.|TRBV10-2
ASSVARERSF
>TRBJ1-2|TRBD1|TRBV12-3/TRBV12-4
ASTSSGQGAGYT
>TRBJ2-5|.|TRBV15
ATSSRGGQETQY
>TRBJ2-7|.|TRBV11-2
ASSAQNLYEQY
>TRBJ2-2|.|TRBV13
ASSSGRTRIRTGELF
>TRBJ2-7|TRBD1|TRBV18
ASSPMEGTGVYEQY
>TRBJ2-7|TRBD2|TRBV7-6
ASSLGGGVYEQY
>TRBJ1-3|.|TRBV6-2/TRBV6-3
ASTHEASSGNTIY
>TRBJ1-5|.|TRBV6-5
ASSYSWDISNQPQH
>TRBJ2-7|.|TRBV25-1
ASSEHALGGQKPYEQY
>TRBJ2-7|.|TRBV20-1
SAYEPSPREQY
>TRBJ1-5|.|TRBV6-2/TRBV6-3
ASSYGPGRNNQPQH
>TRBJ2-7|TRBD2|TRBV27
ASSLLGGLAGASYEQY
>TRBJ2-7|.|TRBV28
ASTGTLYEQY
>TRBJ1-2|.|TRBV9
ASSVGRGVSYGYT
>TRBJ2-6|.|TRBV28
ASTVGVSSGANVLT
>TRBJ1-2|TRBD1|TRBV6-5
ASIKPTTGAPDDGYT
>TRBJ1-2|.|TRBV30
AWTRRGLYGYT
>TRBJ2-5|.|TRBV6-2/TRBV6-3
ASSYGGRNQETQY
>TRBJ2-2|.|TRBV2
ASSIDSTGELF
>TRBJ2-7|TRBD1|TRBV7-3
ASSLLAGTAYEQY
>TRBJ2-7|TRBD2|TRBV6-2/TRBV6-3
ASSYSGGSFSYEQY
>TRBJ1-5|.|TRBV6-2/TRBV6-3
ASRPGQIGNQPQH
>TRBJ1-2|TRBD1|TRBV20-1
SARGQGGVYGYT
>TRBJ1-1|TRBD1|TRBV29-1
SVGPYRDRAMNTEAF
>TRBJ1-1|TRBD1|TRBV28
ASSDRGRRTMNTEAF
>TRBJ2-2|TRBD2|TRBV30
AWSAAGFNTGELF
>TRBJ1-3|.|TRBV3-1
ASRHRGDNSGNTIY
>TRBJ2-7|TRBD2|TRBV20-1
SASGTSGALAYEQY
>TRBJ2-7|TRBD2|TRBV11-2
ASSFGTSLYEQY
>TRBJ2-7|.|TRBV6-1
ASSGGTASYEQY
>TRBJ2-7|.|TRBV28
ASSRTIPSYEQY
>TRBJ2-7|TRBD1|TRBV7-3
ASSPGTGRPYEQY
>TRBJ2-5|.|TRBV15
ATRGGVQETQY
>TRBJ1-1|.|TRBV6-1
ASSDSTAF
>TRBJ1-1|.|TRBV20-1
SAIRENTEAF
>TRBJ1-1|.|TRBV28
ASSQRGWTEAF
>TRBJ1-1|.|TRBV6-2/TRBV6-3
ASSYRGWTEAF
>TRBJ1-1|TRBD1|TRBV10-2
ASSAFHRGNTEAF
>TRBJ1-6|.|TRBV3-1
ASSQGSSSYNSPLH
>TRBJ1-1|TRBD1|TRBV12-3/TRBV12-4
ASSLDGQVNTEAF
>TRBJ1-2|.|TRBV28
ASSAPGTTYGYT
>TRBJ1-2|.|TRBV7-2
ASSLESGYGYT
>TRBJ2-2|TRBD1|TRBV6-5
ASRHPGTGGLENTGELF
>TRBJ1-2|TRBD1|TRBV7-2
ASSPRNPLSYGDSYGYT
>TRBJ2-7|TRBD1|TRBV29-1
SVEWGNRGRHEQY
>TRBJ1-2|.|TRBV27
ASSLYPGVYGYT
>TRBJ1-1|.|TRBV6-5
ASRRGVNTEAF
>TRBJ2-2|.|TRBV29-1
SVEEGLNTGELF